The source of this T cell receptor (beta chain) is a study of T cells in Graves' hyperthyroidism and ophthalmopathy. TCR beta CDR3 regions were amplified from RNA. The HTBI primer set was used in a first-round RT-PCR of the TCR CDR3. TCRdb re-called the multiplex PCR reads through MiXCR, storing one row per CDR3 protein. The table records more than 500,000 distinct CDR3 sequences, around 15% of them present only once. This clonotype was detected only a few times. Its cognate antigen is unknown. Per germline, CDR1 DFQATT and CDR2 SNEGSKA (reference sequence). The CDR3 contains 15 residues. Deletions cut 3 bases from V and 4 bases from J, with 15 bases between. Clinical Activity Scores of at least 3, NOSPECS grades of at least 4 and durations under 3 months characterized ophthalmopathy patients. The authors took PBMCs from roughly 9.3 ml fresh peripheral blood. General study findings and limits: Also found in blood were most expanded thyroid clonotypes above 0.001. The model anticipated ophthalmopathy a median approximately six months pre-onset.

The rearrangement joins TRBV20-1 to TRBJ2-2; D not resolved. This TCR came from a woman in her 30s with Graves' ophthalmopathy. The sequenced sample was blood. CDR3 DNA: TGCAGTGCTAGCTGGAGAGCGTCGGCCACCGGGGAGCTGTTTTTT. This sequence encodes CSASWRASATGELFF.